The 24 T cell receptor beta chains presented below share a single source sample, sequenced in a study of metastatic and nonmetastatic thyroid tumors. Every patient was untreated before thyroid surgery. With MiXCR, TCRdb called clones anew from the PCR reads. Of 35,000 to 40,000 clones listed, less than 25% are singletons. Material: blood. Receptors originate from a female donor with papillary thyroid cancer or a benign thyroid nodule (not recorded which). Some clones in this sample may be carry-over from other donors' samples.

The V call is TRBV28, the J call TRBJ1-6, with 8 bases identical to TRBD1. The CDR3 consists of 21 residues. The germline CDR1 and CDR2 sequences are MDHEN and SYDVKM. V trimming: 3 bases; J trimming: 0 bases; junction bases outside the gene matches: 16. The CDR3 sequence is CASSFRQGKDPGLSYNSPLHF. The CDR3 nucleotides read TGTGCCAGCAGTTTCCGACAGGGGAAAGACCCCGGACTCTCCTATAATTCACCCCTCCACTTT.

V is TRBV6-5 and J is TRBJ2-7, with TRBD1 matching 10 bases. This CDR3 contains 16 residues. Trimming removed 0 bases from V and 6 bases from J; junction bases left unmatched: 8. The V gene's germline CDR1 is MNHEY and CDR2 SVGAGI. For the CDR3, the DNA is TGTGCCAGCAGTTACTCAGGACAGGGGGGTTCCCTCGAGCAGTACTTC. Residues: CASSYSGQGGSLEQYF.

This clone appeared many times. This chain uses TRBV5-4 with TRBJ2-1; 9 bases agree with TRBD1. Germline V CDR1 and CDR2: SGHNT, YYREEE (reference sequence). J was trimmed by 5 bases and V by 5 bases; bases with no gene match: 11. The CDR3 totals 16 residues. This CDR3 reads CASRPGQGEAHNEQFF. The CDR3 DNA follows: TGTGCCAGCAGACCGGGACAGGGCGAGGCACACAATGAGCAGTTCTTC.

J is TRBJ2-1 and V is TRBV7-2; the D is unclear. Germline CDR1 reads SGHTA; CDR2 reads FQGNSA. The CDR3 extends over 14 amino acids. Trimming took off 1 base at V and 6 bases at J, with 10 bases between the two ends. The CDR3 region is CASSLGAATNEQFF. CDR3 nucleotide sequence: TGTGCCAGCAGCTTAGGGGCAGCTACCAATGAGCAGTTCTTC.

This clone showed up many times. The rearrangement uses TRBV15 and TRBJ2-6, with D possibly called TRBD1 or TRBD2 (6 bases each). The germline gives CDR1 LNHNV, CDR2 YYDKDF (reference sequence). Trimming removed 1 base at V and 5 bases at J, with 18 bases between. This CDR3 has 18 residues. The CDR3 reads CATSRVRDTPSRANVLTF. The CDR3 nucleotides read TGTGCCACCAGCAGAGTGCGGGACACCCCGTCGAGGGCCAACGTCCTGACTTTC. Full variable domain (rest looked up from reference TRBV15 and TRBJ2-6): DAMVIQNPRYQVTQFGKPVTLSCSQTLNHNVMYWYQQKSSQAPKLLFHYYDKDFNNEADTPDNFQSRRPNTSFCFLDIRSPGLGDTAMYLCATSRVRDTPSRANVLTFGAGSRLTVL.

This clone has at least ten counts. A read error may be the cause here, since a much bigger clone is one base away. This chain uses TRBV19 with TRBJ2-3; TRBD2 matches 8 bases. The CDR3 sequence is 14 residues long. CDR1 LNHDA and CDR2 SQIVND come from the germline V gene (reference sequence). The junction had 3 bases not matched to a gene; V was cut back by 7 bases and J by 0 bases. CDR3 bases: TGTGCCAGTATCCTAGCGGGTAGCACAGATACGCAGTATTTT. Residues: CASILAGSTDTQYF.

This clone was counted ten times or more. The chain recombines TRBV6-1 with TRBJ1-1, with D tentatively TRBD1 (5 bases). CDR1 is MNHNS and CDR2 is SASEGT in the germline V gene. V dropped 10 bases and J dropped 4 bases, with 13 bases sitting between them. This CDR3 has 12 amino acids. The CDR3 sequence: CATGGRATEAFF. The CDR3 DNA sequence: TGTGCCACGGGAGGCAGGGCCACTGAAGCTTTCTTT.

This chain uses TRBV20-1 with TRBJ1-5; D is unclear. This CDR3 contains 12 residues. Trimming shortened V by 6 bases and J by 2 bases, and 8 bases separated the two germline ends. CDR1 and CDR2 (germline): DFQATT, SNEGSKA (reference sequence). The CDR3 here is CSASRGNQPQHF. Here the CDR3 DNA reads TGCAGTGCCTCGAGGGGCAATCAGCCCCAGCATTTT.

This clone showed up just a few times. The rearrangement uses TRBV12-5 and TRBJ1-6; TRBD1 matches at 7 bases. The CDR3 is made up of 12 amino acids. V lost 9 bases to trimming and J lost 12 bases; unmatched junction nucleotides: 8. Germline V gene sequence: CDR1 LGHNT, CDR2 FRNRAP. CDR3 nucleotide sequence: TGTGCTAGCGGACAGGTAGGTTTACCCCTCCACTTT. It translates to CASGQVGLPLHF.

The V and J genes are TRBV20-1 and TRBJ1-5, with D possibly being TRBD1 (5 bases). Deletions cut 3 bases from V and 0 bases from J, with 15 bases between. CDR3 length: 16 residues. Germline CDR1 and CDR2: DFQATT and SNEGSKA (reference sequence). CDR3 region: CSARTSRVGSNQPQHF. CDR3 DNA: TGCAGTGCTAGGACCTCCAGGGTTGGTAGCAATCAGCCCCAGCATTTT.

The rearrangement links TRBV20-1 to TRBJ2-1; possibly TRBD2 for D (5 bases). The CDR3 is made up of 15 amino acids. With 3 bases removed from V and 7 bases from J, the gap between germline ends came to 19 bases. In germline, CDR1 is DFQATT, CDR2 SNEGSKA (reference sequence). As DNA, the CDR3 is TGCAGTGCTAGTGAGGGAACTAGGGATAGGAATGAGCAGTTCTTC. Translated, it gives CSASEGTRDRNEQFF.

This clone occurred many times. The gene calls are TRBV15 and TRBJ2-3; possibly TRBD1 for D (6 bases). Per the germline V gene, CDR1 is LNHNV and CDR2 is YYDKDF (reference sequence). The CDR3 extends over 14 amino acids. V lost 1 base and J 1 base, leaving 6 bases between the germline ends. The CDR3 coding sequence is TGTGCCACCAGCAGAGGACAGGGCACAGATACGCAGTATTTT. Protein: CATSRGQGTDTQYF.

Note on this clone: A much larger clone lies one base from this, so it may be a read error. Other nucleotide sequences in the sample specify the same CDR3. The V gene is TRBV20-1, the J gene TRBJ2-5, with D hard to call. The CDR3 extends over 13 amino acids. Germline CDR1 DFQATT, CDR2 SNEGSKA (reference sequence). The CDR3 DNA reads TGTAGTGCTACTCGCGCGGACCAAGAGACCCAGTACTTC. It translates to CSATRADQETQYF.

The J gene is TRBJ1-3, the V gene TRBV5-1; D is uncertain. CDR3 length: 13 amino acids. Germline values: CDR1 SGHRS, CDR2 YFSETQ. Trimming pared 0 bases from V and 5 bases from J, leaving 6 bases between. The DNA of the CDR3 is TGCGCCAGCAGCTTGGATTTCCGAAACACCATATATTTT. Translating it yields CASSLDFRNTIYF.

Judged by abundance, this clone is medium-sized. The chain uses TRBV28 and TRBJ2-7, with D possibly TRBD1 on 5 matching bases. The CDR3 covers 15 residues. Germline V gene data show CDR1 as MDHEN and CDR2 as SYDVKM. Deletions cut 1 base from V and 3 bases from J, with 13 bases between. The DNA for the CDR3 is TGTGCCAGCAGTTTATCGGGCAGGGCAGGCTACGAGCAGTACTTC. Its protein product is CASSLSGRAGYEQYF.

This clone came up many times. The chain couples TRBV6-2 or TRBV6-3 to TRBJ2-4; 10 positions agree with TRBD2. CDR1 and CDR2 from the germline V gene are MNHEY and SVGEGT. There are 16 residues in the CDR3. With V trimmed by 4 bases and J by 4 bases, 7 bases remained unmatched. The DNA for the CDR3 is TGTGCCAGCAGTTCCTGGCTAGCGGGAGAGAAAAACATTCAGTACTTC. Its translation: CASSSWLAGEKNIQYF.

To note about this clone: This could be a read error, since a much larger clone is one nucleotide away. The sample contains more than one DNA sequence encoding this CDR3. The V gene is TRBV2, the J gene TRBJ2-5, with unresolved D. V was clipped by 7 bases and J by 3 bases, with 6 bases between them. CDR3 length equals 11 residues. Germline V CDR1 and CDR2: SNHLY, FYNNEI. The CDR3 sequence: CASKLEETQYF. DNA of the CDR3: TGTGCCAGCAAACTTGAAGAGACCCAGTACTTC.

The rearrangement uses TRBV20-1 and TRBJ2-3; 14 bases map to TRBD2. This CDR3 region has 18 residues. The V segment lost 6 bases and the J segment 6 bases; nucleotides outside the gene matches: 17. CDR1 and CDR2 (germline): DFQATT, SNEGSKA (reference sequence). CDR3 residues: CSATPSTGTSGSRDTQYF. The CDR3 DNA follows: TGCAGTGCGACACCTTCTACCGGGACTAGCGGGAGTAGGGATACGCAGTATTTT.

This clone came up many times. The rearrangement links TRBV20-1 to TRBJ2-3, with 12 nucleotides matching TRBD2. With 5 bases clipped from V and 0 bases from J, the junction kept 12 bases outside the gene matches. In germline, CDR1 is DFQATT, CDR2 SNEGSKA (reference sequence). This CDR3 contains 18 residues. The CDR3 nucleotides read TGCAGTGCTCCCGCAGCGGCTAGCGGGAGGGGGAGCACAGATACGCAGTATTTT. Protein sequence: CSAPAAASGRGSTDTQYF.

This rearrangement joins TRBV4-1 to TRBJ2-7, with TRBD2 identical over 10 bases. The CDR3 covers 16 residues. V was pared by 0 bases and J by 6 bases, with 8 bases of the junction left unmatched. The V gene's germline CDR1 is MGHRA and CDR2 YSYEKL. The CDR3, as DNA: TGCGCCAGCAGCCAAGATCCCCTAGCGGGGGCCCTCGAGCAGTACTTC. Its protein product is CASSQDPLAGALEQYF.

CDR3 nucleotide sequence: TGCAGTGCTTCCCCTTCCGGGACAGGCAGGGAGGCCGAGCAGTACTTC. Amino acid sequence: CSASPSGTGREAEQYF. The rearrangement links TRBV20-1 to TRBJ2-7; 8 nucleotides match TRBD1. V dropped 5 bases and J dropped 6; count of bases not matched to a gene: 18. CDR3 size: 16 residues. Germline V lookup: CDR1 DFQATT, CDR2 SNEGSKA (reference sequence).

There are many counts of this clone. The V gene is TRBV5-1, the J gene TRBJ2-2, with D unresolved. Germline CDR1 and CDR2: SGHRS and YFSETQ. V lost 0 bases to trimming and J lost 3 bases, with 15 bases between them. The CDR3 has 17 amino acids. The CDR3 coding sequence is TGCGCCAGCAGCTTGGAGGGATCTAAGTGGGACACCGGGGAGCTGTTTTTT. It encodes CASSLEGSKWDTGELFF.

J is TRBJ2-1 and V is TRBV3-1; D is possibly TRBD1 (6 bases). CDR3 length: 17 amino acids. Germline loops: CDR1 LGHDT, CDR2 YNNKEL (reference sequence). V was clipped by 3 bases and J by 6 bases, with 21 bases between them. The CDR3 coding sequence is TGTGCCAGCAGCCAGGTAGGGGGACCCTACCCTGTCAATGAGCAGTTCTTC. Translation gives CASSQVGGPYPVNEQFF.

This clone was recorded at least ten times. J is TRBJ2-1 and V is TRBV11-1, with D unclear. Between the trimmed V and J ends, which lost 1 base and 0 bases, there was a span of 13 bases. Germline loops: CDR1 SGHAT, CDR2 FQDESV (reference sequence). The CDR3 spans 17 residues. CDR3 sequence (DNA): TGTGCCAGCAGCTTAGTCTGGCGGAAAAGCTCCTACAATGAGCAGTTCTTC. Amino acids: CASSLVWRKSSYNEQFF.